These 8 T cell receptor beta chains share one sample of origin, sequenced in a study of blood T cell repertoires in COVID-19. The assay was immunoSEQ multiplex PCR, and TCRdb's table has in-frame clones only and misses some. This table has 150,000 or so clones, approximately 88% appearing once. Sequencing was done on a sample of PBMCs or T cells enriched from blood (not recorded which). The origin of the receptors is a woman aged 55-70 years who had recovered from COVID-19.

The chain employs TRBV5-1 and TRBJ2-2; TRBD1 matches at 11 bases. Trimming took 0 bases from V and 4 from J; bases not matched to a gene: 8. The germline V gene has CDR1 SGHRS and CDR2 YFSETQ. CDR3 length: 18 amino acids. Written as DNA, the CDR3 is TGCGCCAGCAGCTTGGCCGGCGGGACAGGGGGAGGCACCGGGGAGCTGTTTTTT. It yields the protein CASSLAGGTGGGTGELFF.

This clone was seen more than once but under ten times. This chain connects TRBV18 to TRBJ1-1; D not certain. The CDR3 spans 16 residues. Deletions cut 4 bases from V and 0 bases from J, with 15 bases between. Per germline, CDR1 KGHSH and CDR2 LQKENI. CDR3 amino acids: CASSLLQTRMNTEAFF. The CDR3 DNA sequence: TGTGCCAGCTCACTCCTACAGACCAGAATGAACACTGAAGCTTTCTTT.

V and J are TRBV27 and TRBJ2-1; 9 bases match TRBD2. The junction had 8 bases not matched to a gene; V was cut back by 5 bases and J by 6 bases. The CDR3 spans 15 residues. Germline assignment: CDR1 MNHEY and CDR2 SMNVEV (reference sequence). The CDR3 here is CASSRSGSELNEQFF. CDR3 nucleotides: TGTGCCAGCAGTCGTAGCGGGAGTGAGCTCAATGAGCAGTTCTTC.

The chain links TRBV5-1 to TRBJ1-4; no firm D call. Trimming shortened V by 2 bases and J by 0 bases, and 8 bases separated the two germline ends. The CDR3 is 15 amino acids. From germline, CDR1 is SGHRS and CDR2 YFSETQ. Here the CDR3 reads CASSFNGATNEKLFF. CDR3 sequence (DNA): TGCGCCAGCAGCTTTAACGGGGCAACTAATGAAAAACTGTTTTTT.

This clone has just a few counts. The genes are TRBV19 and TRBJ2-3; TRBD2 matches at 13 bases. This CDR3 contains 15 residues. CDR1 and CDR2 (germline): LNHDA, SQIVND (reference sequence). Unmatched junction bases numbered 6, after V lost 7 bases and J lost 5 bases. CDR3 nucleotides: TGTGCCAGTAAGGAAGGACTAGCGGGAGTAGATACGCAGTATTTT. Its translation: CASKEGLAGVDTQYF. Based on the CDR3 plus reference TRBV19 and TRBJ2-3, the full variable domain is DGGITQSPKYLFRKEGQNVTLSCEQNLNHDAMYWYRQDPGQGLRLIYYSQIVNDFQKGDIAEGYSVSREKKESFPLTVTSAQKNPTAFYLCASKEGLAGVDTQYFGPGTRLTVL.

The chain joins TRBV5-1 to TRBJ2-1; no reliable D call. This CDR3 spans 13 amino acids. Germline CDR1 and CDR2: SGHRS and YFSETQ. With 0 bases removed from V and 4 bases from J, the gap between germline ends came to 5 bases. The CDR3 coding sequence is TGCGCCAGCAGCTTGGACTGGTACAATGAGCAGTTCTTC. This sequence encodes CASSLDWYNEQFF. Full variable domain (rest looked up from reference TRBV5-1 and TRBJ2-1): KAGVTQTPRYLIKTRGQQVTLSCSPISGHRSVSWYQQTPGQGLQFLFEYFSETQRNKGNFPGRFSGRQFSNSRSEMNVSTLELGDSALYLCASSLDWYNEQFFGPGTRLTVL.

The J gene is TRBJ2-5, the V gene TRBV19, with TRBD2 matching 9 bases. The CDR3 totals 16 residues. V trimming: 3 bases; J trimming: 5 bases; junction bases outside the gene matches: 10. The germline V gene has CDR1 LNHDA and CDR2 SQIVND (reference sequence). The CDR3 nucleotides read TGTGCCAGTAGTATCCGGGGCGGGAGGGCCGGTGAGACCCAGTACTTC. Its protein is CASSIRGGRAGETQYF.

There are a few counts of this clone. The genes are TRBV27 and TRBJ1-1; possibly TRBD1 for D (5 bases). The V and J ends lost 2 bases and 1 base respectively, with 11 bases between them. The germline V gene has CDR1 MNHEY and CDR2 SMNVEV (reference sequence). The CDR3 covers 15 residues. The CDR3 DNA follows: TGTGCCAGCAGTTTAGGGGGGTTACCGAACACTGAAGCTTTCTTT. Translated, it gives CASSLGGLPNTEAFF.